This is a list of T cell receptor beta chains from one sample in a study of cytomegalovirus exposure and HLA in healthy donors. Using immunoSEQ multiplex PCR, the repertoire was profiled, and TCRdb retains in-frame clones only, with some absent. The top ten hold about 15% of the sample, which has some 100,000 clones, more than 70% seen once. Sequenced input: PBMCs. The receptors originated from a man in his forties or fifties in good health and CMV-seropositive. Both conserved end residues are part of each CDR3. Each record gives: clone size, J gene, D gene, V gene, CDR3 protein, CDR3 DNA. A D gene is named only where the DNA matches it firmly. For some rows the clone size is stated as once, few or many, or as a class when expanded; others skip it.

NA,TRBJ1-6,TRBD1,TRBV2,CASDSQGASESPLHF,TGTGCCAGTGATTCACAGGGGGCGTCCGAATCACCCCTCCACTTT
NA,TRBJ1-1,TRBD1,TRBV10-3,CAISGQGAGTEAFF,TGTGCCATCTCGGGACAGGGGGCGGGTACTGAAGCTTTCTTT
NA,TRBJ1-1,NA,TRBV28,CASSFRGGSTEAFF,TGTGCCAGCAGTTTTCGCGGGGGGAGCACTGAAGCTTTCTTT
NA,TRBJ1-1,TRBD1,TRBV23-1,CASSQYETGSLNTEAFF,TGCGCCAGCAGTCAATACGAGACAGGGTCGTTGAACACTGAAGCTTTCTTT
few,TRBJ1-2,TRBD1,TRBV6-6,CASSYSVTGGVGGYTF,TGTGCCAGCAGTTACTCGGTGACAGGGGGCGTTGGTGGCTACACCTTC
NA,TRBJ2-7,TRBD1,TRBV2,CASKPGQGAYEQYF,TGTGCCAGCAAGCCGGGACAGGGGGCCTACGAGCAGTACTTC
NA,TRBJ1-6,NA,TRBV6-5,CASSLRGGLSSPLHF,TGTGCCAGCAGCCTGAGGGGGGGACTAAGCTCACCCCTCCACTTT
NA,TRBJ1-1,NA,TRBV18,CASSPLSGRGRTNTEAFF,TGTGCCAGCTCACCACTATCGGGCAGGGGACGGACGAACACTGAAGCTTTCTTT
NA,TRBJ1-2,TRBD1,TRBV5-1,CASSIGGVYGYTF,TGCGCCAGCAGCATAGGGGGCGTCTATGGCTACACCTTC
NA,TRBJ2-1,NA,TRBV5-4,CASSLGVAAPWREQFF,TGTGCCAGCAGCTTGGGAGTAGCGGCCCCCTGGAGGGAGCAGTTCTTC
few,TRBJ1-3,NA,TRBV6-5,CASILSGNTIYF,TGTGCCAGCATCCTCTCTGGAAACACCATATATTTT
NA,TRBJ2-7,TRBD1,TRBV27,CASSLGQGHEQYF,TGTGCCAGCAGCCTGGGACAGGGGCACGAGCAGTACTTC
NA,TRBJ2-6,NA,TRBV5-1,CASSLVPGAPGANVLTF,TGCGCCAGCAGCTTAGTACCAGGGGCGCCTGGGGCCAACGTCCTGACTTTC
NA,TRBJ1-1,NA,TRBV28,CASRKGVVTEAFF,TGTGCCAGCAGGAAGGGGGTCGTCACTGAAGCTTTCTTT
NA,TRBJ1-6,TRBD1,TRBV5-6,CASSRGQVNSPLHF,TGTGCCAGCAGCAGGGGACAGGTTAATTCACCCCTCCACTTT
few,TRBJ1-1,TRBD1,TRBV5-1,CASSVTGTGAGEAFF,TGCGCCAGCAGCGTAACCGGGACAGGGGCTGGTGAAGCTTTCTTT
NA,TRBJ1-5,NA,TRBV5-5,CASEELGGNQPQHF,TGTGCCAGCGAGGAACTCGGGGGCAATCAGCCCCAGCATTTT
NA,TRBJ2-7,TRBD2,TRBV27,CASLGRGRPDEQYF,TGTGCCAGCCTGGGGCGGGGGAGACCGGACGAGCAGTACTTC
once,TRBJ1-1,NA,TRBV27,CASSFLNPLAEAFF,TGTGCCAGCAGTTTCCTAAACCCGCTTGCTGAAGCTTTCTTT